The T cell receptor beta chain under discussion was sequenced for a study of blood T cells in healthy people across ages. Study conclusions and caveats: Diversity figures based on one million T cells were deemed too low.

A sample-barcoded 5' primer and a J-beta primer mix were used in a second PCR of roughly 6 to 11 cycles. MiXCR was run by TCRdb on the 5' RACE reads, yielding one entry per CDR3 protein. The top ten hold around 8% of the sample, which has fewer than 1.5 million distinct CDR3 sequences, 42% seen once. Germline lookup yields CDR1 SGHVS and CDR2 FNYEAQ. The CDR3 sequence is 14 residues long. Trimming removed 5 bases at V and 6 bases at J, with 13 bases between. In the case of this clonotype: Its antigen is unknown.

V and J are TRBV7-6 and TRBJ1-4; perhaps TRBD1 as D (5 bases). Sequencing was performed on blood. The source is a woman between 18 and 30 years old in good health. The DNA for the CDR3 is TGTGCCAGCAGCCCCCGACAGTCGTATGAAAAACTGTTTTTT. Translating it yields CASSPRQSYEKLFF.